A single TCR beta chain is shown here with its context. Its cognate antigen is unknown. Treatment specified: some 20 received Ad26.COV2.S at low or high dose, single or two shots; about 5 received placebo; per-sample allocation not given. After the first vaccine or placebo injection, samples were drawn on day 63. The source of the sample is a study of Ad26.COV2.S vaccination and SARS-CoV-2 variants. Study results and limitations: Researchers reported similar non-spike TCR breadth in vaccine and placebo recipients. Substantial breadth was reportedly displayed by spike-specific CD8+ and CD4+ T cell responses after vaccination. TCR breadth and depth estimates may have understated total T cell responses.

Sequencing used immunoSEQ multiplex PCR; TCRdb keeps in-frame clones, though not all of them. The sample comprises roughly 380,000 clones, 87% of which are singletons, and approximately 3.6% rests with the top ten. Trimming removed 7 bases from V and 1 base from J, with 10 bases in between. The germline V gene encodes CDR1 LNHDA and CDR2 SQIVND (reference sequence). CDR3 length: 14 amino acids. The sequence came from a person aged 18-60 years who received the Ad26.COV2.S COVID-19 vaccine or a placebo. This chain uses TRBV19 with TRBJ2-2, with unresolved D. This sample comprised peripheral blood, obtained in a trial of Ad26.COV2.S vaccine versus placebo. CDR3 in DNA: TGTGCCAGTACCCAGACGCAGAACACCGGGGAGCTGTTTTTT. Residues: CASTQTQNTGELFF.